The text below deals with one TCR beta chain. This specimen comes from a study of blood T cell repertoires in COVID-19. On the study more broadly: Some COVID-19 samples were acute and others convalescent; all came from the United States, Italy and Spain. PBMCs, B-cell-depleted T cells, or T cells were the source of the cDNA or gDNA that made up the material.

Authors' processing steps: Counts of nucleated cells, estimated from reference gene primer amplification, were obtained. The assay was immunoSEQ multiplex PCR, and TCRdb's table has in-frame clones only and misses some. V and J calls and clone size are those listed in that table; D and trimming were worked out from the DNA. Of just under 350,000 clones in the sample, around 82% were seen once. This receptor was obtained from a man aged 25 to 40 with active or convalescent COVID-19. Sequencing input: peripheral blood.

This chain's CDR3 is CSVSGPTNEKLFF. In nucleotides, the CDR3 is TGCAGCGTCTCGGGTCCGACTAATGAAAAACTGTTTTTT. V usage is TRBV29-1 and J usage is TRBJ1-4; D gene uncertain. The CDR3 loop spans 13 amino acids. Germline CDR1 and CDR2: SQVTM and ANQGSEA. V was pared by 6 bases and J by 2 bases, with 10 bases between.